Sequencing of this T cell receptor (beta chain) was carried out in a study of radiotherapy plus CTLA-4 blockade in lung cancer. Assay used: immunoSEQ multiplex PCR; TCRdb lists only in-frame clones, some missing. The sample shows approximately 80,000 clones, about four fifths of them seen only once. The CDR3 runs to 14 residues. Germline V gene data show CDR1 as SGHTA and CDR2 as FQGTGA. V lost 5 bases, J lost 2 bases, and 3 bases stayed unmatched. The source of this sequence is a human donor with non-small cell lung cancer who had stable disease on radiotherapy plus ipilimumab. The chain recombines TRBV7-3 with TRBJ1-1, with 9 bases that match TRBD1. The sequenced sample was peripheral blood, obtained from a patient treated with radiotherapy plus ipilimumab. DNA of the CDR3: TGTGCCAGCAGCCTGACAGGGGGAAACACTGAAGCTTTCTTT. This gives the protein CASSLTGGNTEAFF.